This T cell receptor beta chain is drawn from a study of T cells expressing NK-cell markers (dated by TCRdb to between 2020 and 2021). In terms of the full investigation: Three sorted T-cell subsets (CD3+CD56+NKG2C+, CD3+CD56+NKG2C- and CD3+CD56-NKG2C+) from 8 or 9 donors had their TCR beta-chain repertoires profiled. The eight sequenced donors were randomly selected healthy volunteers, three men and five women. Of the eight sequenced donors, seven were found to be HCMV-seropositive and one was found to be HCMV-seronegative. Libraries were sequenced as 2 x 150 bp reads on Illumina HiSeq 2000/2500, MiSeq or NextSeq. Overall study results and their limits: Those dominant clonotypes were again the most abundant among CD3+CD56-NKG2C+ cells in several donors, at 28.3-60.1%. In six donors, the dominant CD3+CD56+NKG2C+ clonotypes were among the top 10 CD8+ clonotypes and accounted for roughly 1.0-7.0% of CD8+ T cells. Whether the expanded NKG2C-expressing T cell clones were specific for HCMV antigens was left unclear.

TCRdb names Illumina HiSeq 2000 as the instrument used. TCR beta cDNA libraries were made by 5'RACE template switching that added a universal primer site and unique molecular identifiers. Priming for cDNA synthesis came from the TCR beta constant segment, and two successive PCR amplification steps followed. In the paper's pipeline: Reads were demultiplexed and grouped by UMI with MIGEC, and clonotypes were assembled and quantified with MiTCR. To remove erroneous sequences, TCR cDNA sequences were retained only when supported by two or more reads. The tcR package was used for downstream repertoire analysis, with clonotypes matched between fractions based on CDR3 nucleotide sequence plus V segment. VDJmatch was used to annotate antigen specificity against VDJdb, with one amino acid substitution in CDR3 allowed. After the reads were reprocessed by TCRdb, one entry was made per CDR3 protein sequence, with no DNA. What appears here as the V and J calls and clone size reflects TCRdb's work, not the paper's. The data table for this sample lists some 340,000 distinct CDR3 sequences. The ten most abundant clones make up around 4.9% of the sample.

As concerns this clonotype: What antigen it recognizes has not been identified.

To determine HCMV serostatus, a commercial ELISA kit was used to detect HCMV-specific IgG in serum. Ficoll density gradient centrifugation was used to isolate peripheral blood mononuclear cells from blood. The TCR comes from a man between 18 and 69 years old in good health. The material sequenced was blood T cells: a sorted CD56 or NKG2C T cell subset, CD4+ or CD8+ T cells, or bulk PBMC T cells (not recorded which).

The CDR3 protein: CASSLGQPPAEAFF. The rearranged chain carries TRBV7-3 and TRBJ1-1; TCRdb designates TRBD1, a call that cannot be tested without DNA. The germline V gene encodes CDR1 SGHTA and CDR2 FQGTGA. From its cysteine to its phenylalanine, the CDR3 spans 14 amino acids. The entry carries no DNA sequence. The entire variable domain, with the stretches around the CDR3 drawn from the reference TRBV7-3 and TRBJ1-1 proteins, is GAGVSQTPSNKVTEKGKYVELRCDPISGHTALYWYRQSLGQGPEFLIYFQGTGAADDSGLPNDRFFAVRPEGSVSTLKIQRTERGDSAVYLCASSLGQPPAEAFFGQGTRLTVV.